This T cell receptor beta chain was recovered during a study of shared clonotypes between healthy human individuals. Details on this clone: Additional DNA sequences in this sample encode the identical CDR3.

Researchers divided each subset's genomic DNA evenly across several immunoSEQ plates. Data came from immunoSEQ multiplex PCR; TCRdb stores just in-frame clones and leaves some out. The sample includes fewer than 400,000 clones, less than 85% seen only once; the top ten take about a tenth. Trimming removed 5 bases at V and 7 bases at J, with 9 bases between. This CDR3 contains 11 residues. Germline CDR1 reads DFQATT; CDR2 reads SNEGSKA (reference sequence). This TCR derives from a man aged 25-45 years in good health. The genes are TRBV20-1 and TRBJ1-5; no clear D. The sequencing sample was made of memory CD4+ T cells sorted from blood. Subset indicated: CD45RA-negative fraction. Written as DNA, the CDR3 is TGCAGTGCTCGGAACAACCAGCCCCAGCATTTT. This codes for CSARNNQPQHF.